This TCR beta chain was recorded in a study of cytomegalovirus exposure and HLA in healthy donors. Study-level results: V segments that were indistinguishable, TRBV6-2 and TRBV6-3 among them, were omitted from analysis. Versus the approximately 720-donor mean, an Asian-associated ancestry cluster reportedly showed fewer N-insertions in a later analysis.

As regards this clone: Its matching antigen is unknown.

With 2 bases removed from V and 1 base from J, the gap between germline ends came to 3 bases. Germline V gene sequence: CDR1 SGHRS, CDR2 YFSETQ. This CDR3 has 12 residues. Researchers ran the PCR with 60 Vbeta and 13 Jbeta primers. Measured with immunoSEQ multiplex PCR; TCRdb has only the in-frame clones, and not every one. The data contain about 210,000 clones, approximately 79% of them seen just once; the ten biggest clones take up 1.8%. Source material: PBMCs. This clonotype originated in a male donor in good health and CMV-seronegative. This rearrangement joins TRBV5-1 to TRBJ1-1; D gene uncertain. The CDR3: CASSLQNTEAFF. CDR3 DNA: TGCGCCAGCAGCTTACAGAACACTGAAGCTTTCTTT.